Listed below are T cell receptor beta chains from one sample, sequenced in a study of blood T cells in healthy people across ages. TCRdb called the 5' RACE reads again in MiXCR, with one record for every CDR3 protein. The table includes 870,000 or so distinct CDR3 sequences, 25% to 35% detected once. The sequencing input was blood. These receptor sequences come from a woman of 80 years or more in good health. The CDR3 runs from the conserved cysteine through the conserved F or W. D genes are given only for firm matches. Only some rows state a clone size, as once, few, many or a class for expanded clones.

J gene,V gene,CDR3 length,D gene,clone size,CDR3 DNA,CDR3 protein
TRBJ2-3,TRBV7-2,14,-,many,TGTGCCAGCAGCTTACAACGGAGCACAGATACGCAGTATTTT,CASSLQRSTDTQYF
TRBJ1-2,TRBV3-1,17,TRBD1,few,TGTGCCAGCAGCCCAATACCGAGGGCCGACAGGGCGAATGGCTACACCTTC,CASSPIPRADRANGYTF
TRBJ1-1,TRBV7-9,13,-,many,TGTGCCAGCCTACCCGGGGCAGGCCAGCAAGCTTTCTTT,CASLPGAGQQAFF
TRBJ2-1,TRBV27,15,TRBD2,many,TGTGCCAGCAGGACTAGCGGGGGGGCCGGTAATGAGCAGTTCTTC,CASRTSGGAGNEQFF
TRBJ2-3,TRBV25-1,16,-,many,TGTGCCAGCAGTGAAACCGGGACATTTATCACAGATACGCAGTATTTT,CASSETGTFITDTQYF
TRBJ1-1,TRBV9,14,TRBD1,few,TGTGCCAGCAGCGCACTGACAGGGTCGACTGAAGCTTTCTTT,CASSALTGSTEAFF
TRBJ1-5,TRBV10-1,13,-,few,TGCGCCAGCAGTGGGACAGTAAATCAGCCCCAGCATTTT,CASSGTVNQPQHF
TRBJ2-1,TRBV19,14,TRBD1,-,TGTGCCAGTAGTACCTCCTACAGGGGAGATGAGCAGTTCTTC,CASSTSYRGDEQFF
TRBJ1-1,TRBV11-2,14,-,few,TGTGCCAGCAGCTTATTAGGAGTTAACACTGAAGCTTTCTTT,CASSLLGVNTEAFF
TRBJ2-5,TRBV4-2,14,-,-,TGTGCCAGCAGCTTATTTGGATACCAAGAGACCCAGTACTTC,CASSLFGYQETQYF